The clone carrying this T cell receptor beta chain was detected only a few times. TCRdb re-called the 5' RACE reads with MiXCR, one entry per CDR3 protein. The sample lists over 130,000 distinct CDR3 sequences, about 42% seen once, with approximately 16% in the top ten. Germline assignment: CDR1 SGHAT and CDR2 FQDESV (reference sequence). The CDR3 spans 16 residues. V lost 2 bases and J lost 7, with 17 bases in between. These data come from a study of CD8 T cells in ankylosing spondylitis. The specimen sequenced was synovial fluid, either unsorted or a sorted T cell fraction (not recorded which). V is TRBV11-1 and J is TRBJ2-2; TRBD2 is a possible D gene (5 bases). This clonotype originated in a male donor with ankylosing spondylitis. In nucleotides, the CDR3 is TGTGCCAGCAGCTTACTGTCGGGGTATAGGAGCGGGGAGCTGTTTTTT. It codes for CASSLLSGYRSGELFF.